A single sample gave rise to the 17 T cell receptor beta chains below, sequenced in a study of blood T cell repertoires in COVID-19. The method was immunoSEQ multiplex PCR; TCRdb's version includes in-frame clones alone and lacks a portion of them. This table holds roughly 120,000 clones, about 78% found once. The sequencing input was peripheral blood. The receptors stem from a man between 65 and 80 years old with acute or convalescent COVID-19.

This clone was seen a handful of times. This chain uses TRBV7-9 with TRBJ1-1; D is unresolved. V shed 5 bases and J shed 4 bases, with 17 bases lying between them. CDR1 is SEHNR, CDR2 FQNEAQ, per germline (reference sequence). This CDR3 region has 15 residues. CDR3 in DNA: TGTGCCAGCAGCCCCCGGCGGAGCCTTGCCACTGAAGCTTTCTTT. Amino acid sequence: CASSPRRSLATEAFF.

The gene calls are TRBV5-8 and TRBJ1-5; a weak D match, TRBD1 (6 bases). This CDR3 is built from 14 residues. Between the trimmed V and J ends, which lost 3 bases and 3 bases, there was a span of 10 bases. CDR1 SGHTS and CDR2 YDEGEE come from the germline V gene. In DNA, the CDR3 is TGTGCCAGCAGCTCCAGGGGTCACAATCAGCCCCAGCATTTT. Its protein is CASSSRGHNQPQHF.

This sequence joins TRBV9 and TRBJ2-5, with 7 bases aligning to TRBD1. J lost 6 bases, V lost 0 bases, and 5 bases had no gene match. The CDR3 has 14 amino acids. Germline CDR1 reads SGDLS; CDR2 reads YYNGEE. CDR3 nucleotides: TGTGCCAGCAGCGTAGAGGGGGCCGGGAAGACCCAGTACTTC. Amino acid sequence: CASSVEGAGKTQYF.

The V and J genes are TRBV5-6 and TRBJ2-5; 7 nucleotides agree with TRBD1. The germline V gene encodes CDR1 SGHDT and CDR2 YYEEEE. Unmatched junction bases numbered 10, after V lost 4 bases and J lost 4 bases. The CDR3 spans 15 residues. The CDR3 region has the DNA TGTGCCAGCAGCCCCCAGACAGGGTATGGAGAGACCCAGTACTTC. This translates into CASSPQTGYGETQYF.

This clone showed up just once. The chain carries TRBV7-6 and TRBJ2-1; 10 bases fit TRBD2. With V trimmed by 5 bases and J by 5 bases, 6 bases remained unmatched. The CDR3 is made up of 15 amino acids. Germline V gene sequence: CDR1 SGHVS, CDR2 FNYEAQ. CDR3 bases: TGTGCCAGCAGCGTCAGCGGGGGGGCAAACAATGAGCAGTTCTTC. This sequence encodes CASSVSGGANNEQFF.

CDR3 nucleotides: TGTGCCAGCAGCCAGTCAACAGAGGCAGCGGGGGAGGAGACCCAGTACTTC. Amino acid sequence: CASSQSTEAAGEETQYF. This sequence joins TRBV4-2 and TRBJ2-5; TRBD2 aligns across 8 bases. Germline assignment: CDR1 LGHNA and CDR2 YNFKEQ. The CDR3 spans 17 residues. V lost 3 bases to trimming and J lost 5 bases; unmatched junction nucleotides: 14.

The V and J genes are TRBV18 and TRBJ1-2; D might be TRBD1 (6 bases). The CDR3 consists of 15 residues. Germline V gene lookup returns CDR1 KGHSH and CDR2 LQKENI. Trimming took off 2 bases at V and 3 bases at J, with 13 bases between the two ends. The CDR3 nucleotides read TGTGCCAGCTCACCATTATCAGGGGTGGACTATGGCTACACCTTC. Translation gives CASSPLSGVDYGYTF.

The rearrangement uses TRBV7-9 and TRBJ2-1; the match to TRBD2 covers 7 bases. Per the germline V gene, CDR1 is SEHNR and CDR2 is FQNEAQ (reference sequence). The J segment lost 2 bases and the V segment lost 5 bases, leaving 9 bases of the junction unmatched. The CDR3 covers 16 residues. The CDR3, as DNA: TGTGCCAGCAGCCCCCGGGACTACCAGGCCTACAATGAGCAGTTCTTC. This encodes CASSPRDYQAYNEQFF.

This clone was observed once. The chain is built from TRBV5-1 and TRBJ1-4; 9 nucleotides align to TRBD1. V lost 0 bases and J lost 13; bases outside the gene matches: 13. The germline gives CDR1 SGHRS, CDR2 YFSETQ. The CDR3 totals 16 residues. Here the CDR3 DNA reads TGCGCCAGCAGCTTGGAATGGGACAGGGTGCAAGGGGGACTGTTTTTT. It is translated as CASSLEWDRVQGGLFF.

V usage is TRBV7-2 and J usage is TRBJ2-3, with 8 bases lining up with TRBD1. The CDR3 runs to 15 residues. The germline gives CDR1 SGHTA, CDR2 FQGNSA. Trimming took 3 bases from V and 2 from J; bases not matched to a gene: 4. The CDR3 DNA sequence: TGTGCCAGCAGCTTGGGGACAGGTTACACAGATACGCAGTATTTT. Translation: CASSLGTGYTDTQYF.

CDR3 residues: CASSREGGNTEAFF. The CDR3 nucleotides are TGTGCCAGCAGCCGGGAAGGGGGGAACACTGAAGCTTTCTTT. V and J are TRBV6-5 and TRBJ1-1; a weak D match, TRBD1 (6 bases). Trimming took off 6 bases at V and 1 base at J, with 12 bases between the two ends. CDR3 length: 14 amino acids. Germline loops: CDR1 MNHEY, CDR2 SVGAGI.

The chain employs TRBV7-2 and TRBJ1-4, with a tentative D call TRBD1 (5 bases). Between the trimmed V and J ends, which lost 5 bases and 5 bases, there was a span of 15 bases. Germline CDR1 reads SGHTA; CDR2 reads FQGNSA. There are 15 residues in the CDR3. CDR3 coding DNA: TGTGCCAGCAGCCTGCAGGGCTCCCTGAATGAAAAACTGTTTTTT. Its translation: CASSLQGSLNEKLFF.

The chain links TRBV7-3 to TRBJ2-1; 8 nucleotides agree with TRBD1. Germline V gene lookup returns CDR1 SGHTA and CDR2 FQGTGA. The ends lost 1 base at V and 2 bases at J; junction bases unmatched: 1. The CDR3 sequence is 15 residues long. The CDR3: CASSLKQGAYNEQFF. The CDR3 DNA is TGTGCCAGCAGCTTAAAACAGGGGGCCTACAATGAGCAGTTCTTC.

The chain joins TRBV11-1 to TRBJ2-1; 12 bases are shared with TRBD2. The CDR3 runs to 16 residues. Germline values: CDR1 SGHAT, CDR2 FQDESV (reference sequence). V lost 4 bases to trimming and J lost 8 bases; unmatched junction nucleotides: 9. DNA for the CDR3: TGTGCCAGCAGCTCCCGGACTAGCGGGGCATATGATGAGCAGTTCTTC. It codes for CASSSRTSGAYDEQFF.

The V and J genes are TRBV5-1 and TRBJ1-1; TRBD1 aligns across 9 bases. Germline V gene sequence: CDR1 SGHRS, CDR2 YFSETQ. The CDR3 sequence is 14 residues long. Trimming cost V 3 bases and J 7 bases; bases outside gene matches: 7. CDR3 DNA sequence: TGCGCCAGCAGCTCAAGGACAGGGGCCCTTGAAGCTTTCTTT. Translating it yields CASSSRTGALEAFF. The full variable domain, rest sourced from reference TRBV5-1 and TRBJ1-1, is KAGVTQTPRYLIKTRGQQVTLSCSPISGHRSVSWYQQTPGQGLQFLFEYFSETQRNKGNFPGRFSGRQFSNSRSEMNVSTLELGDSALYLCASSSRTGALEAFFGQGTRLTVV.

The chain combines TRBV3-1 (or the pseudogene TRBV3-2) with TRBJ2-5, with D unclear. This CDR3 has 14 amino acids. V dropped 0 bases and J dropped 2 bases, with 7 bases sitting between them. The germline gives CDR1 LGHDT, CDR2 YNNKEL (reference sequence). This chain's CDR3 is CASSQDVAQETQYF. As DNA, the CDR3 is TGTGCCAGCAGCCAAGATGTGGCACAAGAGACCCAGTACTTC.

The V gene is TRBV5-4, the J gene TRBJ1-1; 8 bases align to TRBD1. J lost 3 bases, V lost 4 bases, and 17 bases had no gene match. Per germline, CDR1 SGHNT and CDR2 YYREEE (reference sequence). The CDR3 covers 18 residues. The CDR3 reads CASSAWTGPTIVDTEAFF. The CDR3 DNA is TGTGCCAGCAGCGCCTGGACAGGGCCGACCATTGTGGACACTGAAGCTTTCTTT.